This TCR beta chain was captured in a study of T cells in Graves' hyperthyroidism and ophthalmopathy (dated by TCRdb to the late 2010s). The study in broad terms: Peripheral blood samples were taken at initial diagnosis, before any treatment was given. Once sampling was done, hyperthyroidism patients were given methimazole at a starting dose of 30 mg daily, whereas ophthalmopathy patients were given high-dose intravenous methylprednisolone. To identify TCR V-J signatures that set the groups apart, the researchers used a discovery cohort of more than 95 patients, made up of fewer than 50 with Graves' ophthalmopathy and some 56 with stable Graves' hyperthyroidism. The 100 discovery patients were divided at random into training and test sets in a 7:3 ratio. Whether ophthalmopathy could be predicted prospectively was tested in an independent validation cohort made up of roughly 19 hyperthyroidism patients plus 17 patients who later progressed to ophthalmopathy. The paper reports TCR Vbeta CDR3 sequencing of over 130 peripheral blood samples: around 41 ophthalmopathy, about 75 hyperthyroidism and approximately 17 progressor patients. Thyroid tissue and blood T-cell repertoires from roughly six Graves' hyperthyroidism patients were also compared in the study. General findings and caveats noted by the study authors: Most expanded thyroid clonotypes (frequency above 0.001) were also detected in blood, a finding suggesting that blood repertoires may reflect thyroid immune responses. A 13 V-J signature model separated ophthalmopathy from stable hyperthyroidism, with just over 85% sensitivity and just under 84% specificity in cross-validation and 80%/75% in testing. In validation, the model predicted progression to ophthalmopathy with roughly 66% sensitivity and approximately 78% specificity, a median of 6.5 months before onset. No statistical method was used to fix the sample size in advance, and group allocation was not hidden from the investigators.

Stable Graves' hyperthyroidism was defined as no progression to ophthalmopathy during 18 months of follow-up. Hyperthyroidism patients were newly diagnosed, had a disease duration of under 2 months, and were aged 18 to 65 years. The study excluded patients with uncontrolled infections, other autoimmune diseases, pregnancy or lactation. Clinical symptoms, serum thyroxine and TRAb, thyroid ultrasound, and orbital computed tomography formed the basis for the diagnoses. PBMCs were separated from about 10 ml of fresh peripheral blood using Ficoll-Paque density gradient centrifugation. Trizol reagent was used to extract total RNA, and RNA quality was then checked on an Agilent 2100 Bioanalyzer. Amplification of TCR beta CDR3 regions was carried out from RNA transcripts. The TCR CDR3 was subjected to a first round of RT-PCR using the HTBI primer set and the Qiagen OneStep RT-PCR kit. Libraries were constructed in a second round of multiplex PCR, after which size selection and purification were performed. Libraries were sequenced paired-end with 100 bp reads on an Illumina HiSeq2000. The authors processed their data as follows. Raw data were processed with SOAPnuke, discarding reads with adapters, uncalled bases, mean Phred below 15, or no exact constant-primer or identifier match. High-quality paired reads were merged using COPE v1.2.5, and each unique nucleotide sequence was defined as a clonotype. MiTCR v1.1 was used to align the clonotypes against IMGT TRBV, TRBD and TRBJ reference segments. The analysis included only V-J combinations with a frequency above 0.0001, which together covered roughly 99% of the repertoires. The TCS score was defined as the ratio of F50 (clonal expansion) to E x V (chaos), calculated using BLOSUM62-based TCRdist between CDR3 peptides within each V-J. Welch's t-statistics and random forest reduced roughly 540 V-J features to 13, which were used in a naive Bayes classifier (R e1071). TCRdb applied fastp at Q25 and MiXCR to the public reads, then kept only in-frame beta chains. Entries that share a CDR3 protein sequence are merged under the most common genes and DNA. The V and J calls were not made by the authors but by TCRdb's processing. This sample comprises about 690,000 distinct CDR3 sequences, roughly 17% of them detected only once. Of the sample, around 15% falls within the top ten clones.

This clonotype was detected only a few times. What antigen it recognizes has not been identified. Qualities for individual bases were not recorded, and no much larger clone is one base off. The CDR3 has 16 amino acids, counting the end cysteine and phenylalanine. Only the CDR3 portion is preserved as DNA: 48 bases, with reading frame beginning at the first base. The CDR1 and CDR2 encoded by the germline V gene are SGHTA and FQGNSA. The germline V end is reduced by 2 bases and the J end by 6 bases; junction bases left unmatched: 10. The sequence joins TRBV7-2 to TRBJ2-1; TRBD2 agrees with 7 junctional bases. The material sequenced was blood. The TCR was taken from a man in his fifties or sixties with Graves' hyperthyroidism. Here the CDR3 is given as CASSLLADPVSNEQFF. The DNA sequence is as follows: TGTGCCAGCAGCTTACTAGCGGACCCTGTCAGCAATGAGCAGTTCTTC.